The 27 T cell receptor beta chains reported below all come from one sample, sequenced in a study of PD-1 blockade in classical Hodgkin lymphoma. This sample's time point: cycle 4 day 1 (C4D1), after around six weeks of nivolumab. Every patient was affected by relapse after autologous stem cell transplantation, while exposure to brentuximab vedotin was not uniform. Generated by immunoSEQ multiplex PCR, the TCRdb table keeps only in-frame clones and is missing some. The table lists 40,000 to 65,000 clones, about 89% of them singletons. Sequenced material: peripheral blood mononuclear cells (PBMCs), taken before the fourth cycle of nivolumab. These receptors were collected from a human donor with classical Hodgkin lymphoma.

This chain uses TRBV7-9 with TRBJ2-5, with D perhaps being TRBD1 or TRBD2 (5 bases each). The CDR3 consists of 14 residues. Trimming removed 1 base from V and 5 bases from J, with 11 bases in between. Germline CDR1 and CDR2: SEHNR and FQNEAQ (reference sequence). In DNA, the CDR3 is TGTGCCAGCAGCTTAGTTCTAGGGGAGGAGACCCAGTACTTC. Translated, it gives CASSLVLGEETQYF.

This sequence joins TRBV5-3 and TRBJ1-4, with D possibly being TRBD1 (5 bases). TRBV5-3 is an ORF; its function is uncertain. The CDR3 spans 15 residues. The germline V and J ends were trimmed by 0 bases and 8 bases, with 14 bases remaining between them. The CDR3 DNA reads as TGTGCCAGAAGCTTGGCCAGGCAGGGAAAAGAAAAACTGTTTTTT. As protein: CARSLARQGKEKLFF.

The chain combines TRBV7-3 with TRBJ2-1; no firm D call. Per the germline V gene, CDR1 is SGHTA and CDR2 is FQGTGA. The CDR3 runs 11 residues. Trimming removed 2 bases at V and 9 bases at J, with 5 bases between. The CDR3 sequence is CASSLLGEQFF. The CDR3 DNA follows: TGTGCCAGCAGCTTATTGGGTGAGCAGTTCTTC.

V is TRBV6-4 and J is TRBJ2-3; 11 positions agree with TRBD2. CDR1 MRHNA and CDR2 SNTAGT come from the germline V gene. The CDR3 sequence is 16 residues long. V dropped 3 bases and J dropped 3; count of bases not matched to a gene: 5. CDR3 sequence: CASSELAGVETDTQYF. For the CDR3, the DNA is TGTGCCAGCAGTGAACTAGCGGGAGTGGAAACAGATACGCAGTATTTT.

This clone was seen more than once but under ten times. The chain is built from TRBV5-1 and TRBJ1-4; D might be TRBD1 (5 bases). This CDR3 is built from 13 residues. V shed 7 bases and J shed 8 bases, with 15 bases lying between them. Germline loops: CDR1 SGHRS, CDR2 YFSETQ. DNA for the CDR3: TGCGCCAGCGCCGGGACTTTACAAGAAAAACTGTTTTTT. It is translated as CASAGTLQEKLFF.

J is TRBJ1-5 and V is TRBV7-8; 7 bases are a match to TRBD1. Germline V lookup: CDR1 SGHVS, CDR2 FQNEAQ. Trimming at V came to 4 bases and at J to 3 bases, leaving 6 bases not matched to a gene. The CDR3 is made up of 15 amino acids. CDR3 sequence (DNA): TGTGCCAGCAGCTCCCAGGGGGGGCACAATCAGCCCCAGCATTTT. This codes for CASSSQGGHNQPQHF.

The chain recombines TRBV6-6 with TRBJ2-5; D is undetermined. Trimming stripped 6 bases from V and 1 base from J, with 9 bases between. CDR3 length: 13 amino acids. Looked up from germline, CDR1 is MNHNY and CDR2 is SVGAGI (reference sequence). The CDR3: CASRVFFQETQYF. In DNA form, the CDR3 reads TGTGCCAGCAGGGTATTTTTCCAAGAGACCCAGTACTTC.

This chain links TRBV28 with TRBJ1-2; D might be TRBD1 (5 bases). V lost 5 bases, J lost 1 base, and 20 bases lay in between. Per germline, CDR1 MDHEN and CDR2 SYDVKM. The CDR3 covers 17 residues. The CDR3 sequence: CASSPGTTLSVNYGYTF. The CDR3 coding sequence is TGTGCCAGCAGTCCAGGGACTACCCTTAGCGTTAACTATGGCTACACCTTC.

This clone was observed a handful of times. This rearrangement joins TRBV19 to TRBJ2-3; D may be TRBD2 (6 bases). The V gene lost 5 bases and the J gene lost 2 bases, with 14 bases spanning the gap. The CDR3 is 15 residues long. The germline CDR1 and CDR2 sequences are LNHDA and SQIVND (reference sequence). The CDR3 DNA follows: TGTGCCAGTAGTCCTCTAGCGCAATACACAGATACGCAGTATTTT. It codes for CASSPLAQYTDTQYF. Combining the CDR3 with reference TRBV19 and TRBJ2-3 gives the whole variable domain DGGITQSPKYLFRKEGQNVTLSCEQNLNHDAMYWYRQDPGQGLRLIYYSQIVNDFQKGDIAEGYSVSREKKESFPLTVTSAQKNPTAFYLCASSPLAQYTDTQYFGPGTRLTVL.

As for this clone: The identical CDR3 is also encoded by other nucleotide sequences in the sample. J is TRBJ1-5 and V is TRBV19; D is possibly TRBD1 (5 bases). CDR1 is LNHDA and CDR2 is SQIVND in the germline V gene (reference sequence). V lost 1 base and J lost 5, with 12 bases in between. This CDR3 comprises 15 residues. The CDR3 region is CASSIVSRGHQPQHF. In DNA form, the CDR3 reads TGTGCCAGTAGTATAGTCAGTAGGGGACATCAGCCCCAGCATTTT.

This chain links TRBV13 with TRBJ1-1; D ambiguous. CDR3 size: 13 residues. V gave up 5 bases and J gave up 4 bases, with 11 bases separating them. In germline, CDR1 is PRHDT, CDR2 FYEKMQ (reference sequence). Here the CDR3 DNA reads TGTGCCAGCAGCATCAACATGGGCACTGAAGCTTTCTTT. Translating gives CASSINMGTEAFF. The whole variable domain, remainder taken from reference TRBV13 and TRBJ1-1, is AAGVIQSPRHLIKEKRETATLKCYPIPRHDTVYWYQQGPGQDPQFLISFYEKMQSDKGSIPDRFSAQQFSDYHSELNMSSLELGDSALYFCASSINMGTEAFFGQGTRLTVV.

This chain connects TRBV7-3 to TRBJ1-3; 7 bases are a match to TRBD1. Germline loops: CDR1 SGHTA, CDR2 FQGTGA. V lost 4 bases, J lost 2 bases, and 5 bases stayed unmatched. CDR3 length: 15 amino acids. The CDR3 spells CASSSTGEAGNTIYF. The DNA for the CDR3 is TGTGCCAGCAGCTCTACAGGGGAGGCTGGAAACACCATATATTTT.

V usage is TRBV2 and J usage is TRBJ2-2; TRBD1 aligns across 10 bases. Germline loops: CDR1 SNHLY, CDR2 FYNNEI. The CDR3 covers 16 residues. The V segment lost 10 bases and the J segment 7 bases; nucleotides outside the gene matches: 15. The CDR3 DNA is TGTGCCACTCAAGGGGGTCGCGGGACAGGGGTCGGGGAGCTGTTTTTT. Its translation: CATQGGRGTGVGELFF.

The chain carries TRBV4-2 and TRBJ2-2; TRBD2 might be the D (6 bases). CDR1 LGHNA and CDR2 YNFKEQ come from the germline V gene. The germline V and J ends were trimmed by 5 bases and 1 base, with 20 bases remaining between them. This CDR3 has 18 residues. This CDR3 is CASSENLLAGMNTGELFF. In nucleotides, the CDR3 is TGTGCCAGCAGCGAAAATTTACTGGCGGGGATGAACACCGGGGAGCTGTTTTTT.

This clone appeared a few times. The chain uses TRBV6-5 and TRBJ2-1; the match to TRBD2 covers 13 bases. Unmatched junction bases numbered 7, after V lost 4 bases and J lost 10 bases. The CDR3 loop spans 15 amino acids. Looked up from germline, CDR1 is MNHEY and CDR2 is SVGAGI. Written as DNA, the CDR3 is TGTGCCAGCAGTTTGGTTGGACTAGCGGGAGTGGAGCAGTTCTTC. As protein: CASSLVGLAGVEQFF.

The chain carries TRBV6-1 and TRBJ2-5; D is possibly TRBD1 or TRBD2 (6 bases each). V lost 7 bases and J 4 bases, leaving 19 bases between the germline ends. The V gene's germline CDR1 is MNHNS and CDR2 SASEGT. The CDR3 consists of 15 residues. CDR3 sequence reads: CASKQSAGEVETQYF. In DNA form, the CDR3 reads TGTGCCAGCAAACAAAGCGCAGGGGAGGTAGAGACCCAGTACTTC.

The CDR3 DNA reads TGCAGCGTCCGGGGCCTCGTAAGTGAAAAACTGTTTTTT. Protein product: CSVRGLVSEKLFF. This chain joins TRBV29-1 and TRBJ1-4, with D perhaps TRBD1 (5 bases). The CDR3 covers 13 residues. Trimming cost V 6 bases and J 7 bases, with 15 bases left between them. The V gene's germline CDR1 is SQVTM and CDR2 ANQGSEA.

CDR3 nucleotides: TGTGCCAGCAGCTACACTGGCGGGGGCTTTGAAGCTTTCTTT. Amino acid sequence: CASSYTGGGFEAFF. V gene TRBV7-8 combines with J gene TRBJ1-1, with TRBD1 as a possible D gene (6 bases). Germline values: CDR1 SGHVS, CDR2 FQNEAQ. The CDR3 has 14 residues. V lost 4 bases and J lost 7, with 16 bases in between.

This sequence joins TRBV7-8 and TRBJ1-2; 7 bases are a match to TRBD1. Germline CDR1 and CDR2: SGHVS and FQNEAQ. The CDR3 is made up of 15 amino acids. Losses at the gene ends were 0 bases for V and 7 bases for J; bases not matched to a gene: 8. The CDR3 here is CASSLAGTAQGGYTF. CDR3 DNA sequence: TGTGCCAGCAGCTTAGCGGGGACAGCCCAAGGTGGCTACACCTTC.

The chain employs TRBV19 and TRBJ1-2; D remains unclear. CDR1 is LNHDA and CDR2 is SQIVND in the germline V gene (reference sequence). The CDR3 consists of 15 residues. V lost 2 bases and J lost 4, with 14 bases in between. The CDR3 DNA sequence: TGTGCCAGTAGTATAAGAGGAGAGCTCCCCTATGGCTACACCTTC. Translating gives CASSIRGELPYGYTF.

The chain has TRBV7-2 and TRBJ2-5; D remains unclear. V was pared by 5 bases and J by 3 bases, with 10 bases between. Germline V gene lookup returns CDR1 SGHTA and CDR2 FQGNSA. CDR3 length equals 13 residues. CDR3 bases: TGTGCCAGCAGCGCTCGAAGGAAAGAGACCCAGTACTTC. This sequence encodes CASSARRKETQYF.

The rearrangement uses TRBV25-1 and TRBJ2-1, with TRBD2 identical over 8 bases. J lost 4 bases, V lost 4 bases, and 6 bases had no gene match. Looked up from germline, CDR1 is MGHDK and CDR2 is SYGVNS. The length of the CDR3 is 15 residues. CDR3 sequence (DNA): TGTGCCAGCAGTGGGGGGACTAGTTGGTACAATGAGCAGTTCTTC. It codes for CASSGGTSWYNEQFF. Combining the CDR3 with reference TRBV25-1 and TRBJ2-1 gives the whole variable domain EADIYQTPRYLVIGTGKKITLECSQTMGHDKMYWYQQDPGMELHLIHYSYGVNSTEKGDLSSESTVSRIRTEHFPLTLESARPSHTSQYLCASSGGTSWYNEQFFGPGTRLTVL.

V and J are TRBV7-9 and TRBJ2-7; tentative D call: TRBD1 (7 bases). The CDR3 runs 16 residues. The germline V gene has CDR1 SEHNR and CDR2 FQNEAQ (reference sequence). The ends were cut back, 3 bases at V and 0 bases at J, with 15 bases in the middle. The DNA for the CDR3 is TGTGCCAGCAGCTTGGGGCAGGGGGGATCCTCCTACGAGCAGTACTTC. Translation gives CASSLGQGGSSYEQYF.

The chain has TRBV6-1 and TRBJ2-5, with D unclear. Germline V CDR1 and CDR2: MNHNS, SASEGT. This CDR3 comprises 12 residues. The V gene lost 2 bases and the J gene lost 6 bases, with 7 bases spanning the gap. The DNA of the CDR3 is TGTGCCAGCAGTGAATGGTGGAAGACCCAGTACTTC. Its protein product is CASSEWWKTQYF.

This sequence joins TRBV19 and TRBJ2-3; 7 nucleotides align to TRBD2. With V trimmed by 4 bases and J by 8 bases, 6 bases remained unmatched. The CDR3 extends over 13 amino acids. Germline CDR1 is LNHDA and CDR2 is SQIVND (reference sequence). The CDR3 is CASSTRGEGTQYF. DNA of the CDR3: TGTGCCAGTAGTACACGAGGGGAGGGTACGCAGTATTTT.

The CDR3 bases are TGTGCCAGCAGCCCCCACCGCCAGGGCGATGAGCAGTTCTTC. Translation: CASSPHRQGDEQFF. This chain links TRBV7-6 with TRBJ2-1; tentatively, D is TRBD1 (5 bases). This CDR3 contains 14 residues. The germline V gene encodes CDR1 SGHVS and CDR2 FNYEAQ. Trimming stripped 5 bases from V and 8 bases from J, with 16 bases between.

About this clone itself: A junction end diverges from the germline sequence, so it may reflect a read error. CDR3: CASRTSGGPLDF. CDR3 DNA sequence: TGTGCCAGCAGGACTAGCGGGGGCCCGTTGGACTTC. The chain joins TRBV2 to TRBJ2-7; 12 nucleotides match TRBD2. Germline-derived CDR1 and CDR2 are SNHLY and FYNNEI. CDR3 length: 12 residues.